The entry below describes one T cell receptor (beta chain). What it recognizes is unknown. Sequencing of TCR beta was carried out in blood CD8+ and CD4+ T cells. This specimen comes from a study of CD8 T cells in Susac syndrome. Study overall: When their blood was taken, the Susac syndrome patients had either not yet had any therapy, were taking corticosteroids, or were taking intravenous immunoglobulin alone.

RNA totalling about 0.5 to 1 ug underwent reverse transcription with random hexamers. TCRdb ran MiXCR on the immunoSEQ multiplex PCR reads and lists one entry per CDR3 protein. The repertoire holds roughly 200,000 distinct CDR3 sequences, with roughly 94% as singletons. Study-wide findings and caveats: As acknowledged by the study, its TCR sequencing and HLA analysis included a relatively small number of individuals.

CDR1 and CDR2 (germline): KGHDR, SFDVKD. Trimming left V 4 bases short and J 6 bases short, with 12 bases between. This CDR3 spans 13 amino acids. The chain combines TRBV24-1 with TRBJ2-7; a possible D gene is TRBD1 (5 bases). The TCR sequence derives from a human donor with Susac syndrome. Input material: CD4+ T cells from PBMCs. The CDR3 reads CATSESDRGEQYF. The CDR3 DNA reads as TGTGCCACCAGTGAATCAGACAGAGGCGAGCAGTACTTC.